The 2 T cell receptor beta chains listed next were all sequenced from one sample in a study of blood T cell repertoires in COVID-19 (dated by TCRdb to the early 2020s). Receptor libraries were prepared by the immunoSEQ multiplex PCR assay. TCRdb stores this immuneACCESS table with in-frame sequences only. Part of the clones is absent; in the studies checked, under half of the shortfall reflects unresolved V genes, and no reason is known for the rest. The sample profile shows some 240,000 clones; about 78% of them were found once. The top ten constitute roughly 6.7% of the sample. Input material: peripheral blood. The receptor set was obtained from a woman in her seventies with acute or convalescent COVID-19.

The chain is built from TRBV7-9 and TRBJ2-3; D gene ambiguous. V dropped 1 base and J dropped 4 bases, with 15 bases sitting between them. CDR3 length equals 16 residues. Germline CDR1 SEHNR, CDR2 FQNEAQ (reference sequence). This chain's CDR3 is CASSLEQSEHSDTQYF. Written as DNA, the CDR3 is TGTGCCAGCAGCTTAGAACAGTCCGAACACTCAGATACGCAGTATTTT.

The chain carries TRBV27 and TRBJ2-5, with TRBD2 matching 12 bases. The V gene's germline CDR1 is MNHEY and CDR2 SMNVEV (reference sequence). V gave up 8 bases and J gave up 1 base; unmatched junction bases: 8. This CDR3 comprises 16 residues. CDR3 sequence (DNA): TGTGCCAGCTCCCCTCGGACTAGCGGGGCCCAAGAGACCCAGTACTTC. Translating it yields CASSPRTSGAQETQYF.